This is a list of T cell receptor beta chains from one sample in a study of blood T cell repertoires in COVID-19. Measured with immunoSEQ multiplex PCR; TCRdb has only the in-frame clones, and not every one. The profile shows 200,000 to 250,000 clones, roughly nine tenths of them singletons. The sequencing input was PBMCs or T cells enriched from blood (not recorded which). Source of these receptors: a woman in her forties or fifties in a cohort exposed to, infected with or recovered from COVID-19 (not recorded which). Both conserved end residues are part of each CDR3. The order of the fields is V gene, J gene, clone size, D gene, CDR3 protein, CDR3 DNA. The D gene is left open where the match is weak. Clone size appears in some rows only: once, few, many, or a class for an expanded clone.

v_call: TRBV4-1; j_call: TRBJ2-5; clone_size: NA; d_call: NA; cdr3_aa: CASSQILRRENQYF; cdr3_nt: TGCGCCAGCAGCCAAATCTTAAGAAGAGAGAACCAGTACTTC
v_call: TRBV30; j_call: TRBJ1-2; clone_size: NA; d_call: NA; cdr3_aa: CAWTRGGGSYGYTF; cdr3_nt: TGTGCCTGGACACGAGGCGGGGGGTCCTATGGCTACACCTTC
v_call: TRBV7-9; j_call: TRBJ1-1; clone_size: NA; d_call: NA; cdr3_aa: CASSLGARPEAFF; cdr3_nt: TGTGCCAGCAGCTTAGGGGCGAGACCTGAAGCTTTCTTT
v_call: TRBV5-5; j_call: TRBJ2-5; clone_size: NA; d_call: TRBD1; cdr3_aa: CASRITGVGETQYF; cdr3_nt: TGTGCCAGCAGGATAACAGGGGTAGGAGAGACCCAGTACTTC
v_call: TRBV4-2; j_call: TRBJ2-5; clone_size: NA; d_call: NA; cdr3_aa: CASSRFSADSQETQYF; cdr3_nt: TGTGCCAGCAGCCGGTTCTCGGCAGACTCCCAAGAGACCCAGTACTTC
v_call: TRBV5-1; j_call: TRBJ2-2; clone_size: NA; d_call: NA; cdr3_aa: CASSFDSNTGELFF; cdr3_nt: TGCGCCAGCAGCTTCGACAGTAACACCGGGGAGCTGTTTTTT
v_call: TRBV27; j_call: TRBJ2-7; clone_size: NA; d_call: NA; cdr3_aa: CASSYWGGGLARGEQYF; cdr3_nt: TGTGCCAGCAGTTATTGGGGCGGGGGCCTAGCACGGGGCGAGCAGTACTTC
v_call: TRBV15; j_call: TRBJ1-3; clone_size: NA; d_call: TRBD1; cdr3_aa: CATSSPWDRASGNTIYF; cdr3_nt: TGTGCCACCAGCAGCCCATGGGACAGGGCCTCTGGAAACACCATATATTTT
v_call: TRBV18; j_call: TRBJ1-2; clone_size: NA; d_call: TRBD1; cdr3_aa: CASSPGTGDSYGYTF; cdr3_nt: TGTGCCAGCTCACCTGGGACAGGGGATAGCTATGGCTACACCTTC
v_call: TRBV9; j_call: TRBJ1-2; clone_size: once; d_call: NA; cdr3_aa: CASSPSTHIRDTHGYTF; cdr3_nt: TGTGCCAGCAGCCCCTCGACCCATATCCGGGACACCCATGGCTACACCTTC
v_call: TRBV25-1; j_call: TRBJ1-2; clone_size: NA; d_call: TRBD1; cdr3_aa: CASSALQGATYGYTF; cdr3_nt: TGTGCCAGCAGTGCCCTCCAGGGGGCAACCTATGGCTACACCTTC
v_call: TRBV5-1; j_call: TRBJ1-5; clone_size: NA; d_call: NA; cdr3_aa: CASSLRGDQPQHF; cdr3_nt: TGCGCCAGCAGCTTGCGGGGGGATCAGCCCCAGCATTTT
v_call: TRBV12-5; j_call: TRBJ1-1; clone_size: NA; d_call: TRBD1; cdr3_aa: CASGLRGRWAEAFF; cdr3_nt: TGTGCTAGTGGTTTGAGGGGGCGCTGGGCTGAAGCTTTCTTT
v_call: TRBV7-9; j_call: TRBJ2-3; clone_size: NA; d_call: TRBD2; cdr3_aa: CASRSSGGTDTQYF; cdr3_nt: TGTGCCAGCAGGTCTAGCGGGGGCACAGATACGCAGTATTTT
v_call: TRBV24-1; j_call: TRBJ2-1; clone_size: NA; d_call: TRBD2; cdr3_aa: CATSHSGGRASEQFF; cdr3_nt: TGTGCCACCAGTCACAGCGGGGGGAGGGCGTCGGAGCAGTTCTTC